This T cell receptor beta chain was observed in a study of vaccination effects on CD4 cells after COVID-19. Study-level findings and limits: Marked clonal contraction of infection- and vaccine-induced clones was seen late after vaccination.

Trimming cost V 5 bases and J 0 bases, with 11 bases left between them. The length of the CDR3 is 15 residues. CDR1 KGHDR and CDR2 SFDVKD come from the germline V gene. Of note for this clone: No antigen is known for it.

After expansion with viral peptide pools in the ViraFEST assay, antigen-specific CD4+ T cells were sequenced. Cultured cells yielded isolated CD4+ T cells after nine to ten days. Two doses of either BNT162b2 or mRNA-1273 were given to each participant. A few million PBMC were placed in each well, which was supplemented with approximately 10 IU/ml IL-2 and around 10 ug/ml peptides. Days 3 and 7 were when half the medium was replaced with IL-2 medium. The repertoire was sequenced with immunoSEQ multiplex PCR; TCRdb's copy has only in-frame clones and lacks some. The sample holds about 61,000 clones, 55% to 85% seen once.

This receptor was taken from a human donor who received a COVID-19 vaccine. The chain recombines TRBV24-1 with TRBJ2-3; D is possibly TRBD2 (7 bases). Sequencing was performed on CD4+ T cells from PBMCs cultured with HCoV-229E spike peptides, taken after COVID-19 vaccination. The CDR3 DNA reads TGTGCCACCAGTGCGGCGGGGGCCAGCACAGATACGCAGTATTTT. Amino acid sequence: CATSAAGASTDTQYF.